The 30 T cell receptor beta chains given below trace back to one sample, sequenced in a study of T cell changes during pregnancy in multiple sclerosis (dated by TCRdb to about 2019). Preparation of the library involved the immunoSEQ multiplex PCR assay. TCRdb retrieved this table from immuneACCESS and kept in-frame rearrangements only. Not all clones are present; in checked studies, unresolved V genes account for under half, and no reason is known for the remainder. For this sample there are 30,000 to 45,000 clones; about nine tenths appear just once. The ten largest account for more than 0.95% of the sample. The sequences come from CD4+ T cells from peripheral blood mononuclear cells, collected before pregnancy. The receptors originated from a female donor with multiple sclerosis, enrolled in a pregnancy study.

The chain links TRBV28 to TRBJ2-3, with TRBD2 as a possible D gene (7 bases). CDR1 and CDR2 from the germline V gene are MDHEN and SYDVKM. Trimming removed 11 bases from V and 2 bases from J, with 17 bases in between. CDR3 length equals 14 residues. The CDR3: CAGAGQENTDTQYF. CDR3 coding DNA: TGTGCCGGAGCGGGACAAGAAAACACAGATACGCAGTATTTT.

The chain uses TRBV27 and TRBJ1-5, with TRBD1 matching 8 bases. The V and J ends lost 4 bases and 6 bases, in that order; junction bases with no gene match: 5. This CDR3 contains 14 residues. The germline V gene has CDR1 MNHEY and CDR2 SMNVEV (reference sequence). CDR3 coding DNA: TGTGCCAGCAGTTCGACAGGGGTAGGTCAGCCCCAGCATTTT. Protein sequence: CASSSTGVGQPQHF.

The chain has TRBV7-2 and TRBJ1-1; D not certain. The CDR3 is 13 residues long. Germline V gene lookup returns CDR1 SGHTA and CDR2 FQGNSA. V was cut by 4 bases and J by 5 bases, with 11 bases left in between. Here the CDR3 DNA reads TGTGCCAGCAGCTCCGGACCGGGGACTGAAGCTTTCTTT. Its protein is CASSSGPGTEAFF.

The rearrangement joins TRBV21-1 to TRBJ2-7; the table's D call, TRBD2, was not checked against the DNA. TRBV21-1 is given as a pseudogene. The CDR3 is 12 amino acids. This chain's CDR3 is CARAGFTYEQYF. CDR3 bases: TGTGCCAGGGCGGGATTTACCTACGAGCAGTACTTC.

The J gene is TRBJ2-2, the V gene TRBV11-2, with no clear D. The CDR3 runs 14 residues. Germline-derived CDR1 and CDR2 are SGHAT and FQNNGV. Trimming removed 5 bases from V and 7 bases from J, with 14 bases in between. CDR3 sequence reads: CASSPNGYGGELFF. CDR3 in DNA: TGTGCCAGCAGCCCCAACGGGTACGGCGGGGAGCTGTTTTTT.

This chain joins TRBV4-1 and TRBJ2-5, with D perhaps TRBD2 (5 bases). The V end was cut by 1 base, the J end by 5 bases, with 8 bases between. Germline-derived CDR1 and CDR2 are MGHRA and YSYEKL. The CDR3 runs to 13 residues. The DNA of the CDR3 is TGCGCCAGCAGCCAAGCAGCTAGCGAGACCCAGTACTTC. It yields the protein CASSQAASETQYF.

The chain joins TRBV5-1 to TRBJ2-7, with TRBD2 identical over 7 bases. Germline V gene lookup returns CDR1 SGHRS and CDR2 YFSETQ. The J segment lost 1 base and the V segment lost 4 bases, leaving 8 bases of the junction unmatched. The CDR3 runs to 15 residues. CDR3 amino acids: CASSPAGDGSYEQYF. The DNA for the CDR3 is TGCGCCAGCAGCCCCGCGGGGGACGGGTCCTACGAGCAGTACTTC.

This clone was recorded once. The chain employs TRBV7-8 and TRBJ2-1, with 8 bases fitting TRBD2. The J segment lost 0 bases and the V segment lost 4 bases, leaving 17 bases of the junction unmatched. Germline CDR1 is SGHVS and CDR2 is FQNEAQ. The CDR3 is made up of 20 amino acids. CDR3 coding DNA: TGTGCCAGCAGCTCTTTACCCACTAGCGGCACAATTTTCTCCTACAATGAGCAGTTCTTC. Encoded protein: CASSSLPTSGTIFSYNEQFF.

This clone has only a few counts. This chain joins TRBV30 and TRBJ1-1; a possible D gene is TRBD1 (5 bases). In germline, CDR1 is GTSNPN, CDR2 SVGIG (reference sequence). With 0 bases removed from V and 0 bases from J, the gap between germline ends came to 8 bases. CDR3 length: 14 residues. CDR3 DNA: TGTGCCTGGAGTGTAGCGGGACTGAACACTGAAGCTTTCTTT. This encodes CAWSVAGLNTEAFF.

Only one count was recorded for this clone. V is TRBV6-1 and J is TRBJ1-1, with D unclear. The V end was cut by 6 bases, the J end by 7 bases, with 15 bases between. This CDR3 spans 13 amino acids. CDR1 is MNHNS and CDR2 is SASEGT in the germline V gene. The CDR3 DNA reads TGTGCCAGCAGGCGTGGCTGGGAGGGTGAAGCTTTCTTT. It encodes CASRRGWEGEAFF.

This clone came up a few times. The CDR3 DNA reads as TGCGCCAGCAGCTTGATATGGACAGGGAGGGAGACCCAGTACTTC. Amino acids: CASSLIWTGRETQYF. The V and J genes are TRBV5-1 and TRBJ2-5; 8 bases match TRBD1. The trim removed 1 base at V and 5 bases at J, leaving 7 bases unmatched. This CDR3 region has 15 residues. The V gene's germline CDR1 is SGHRS and CDR2 YFSETQ.

V usage is TRBV18 and J usage is TRBJ1-3; D ambiguous. The CDR3 runs 16 residues. Germline V lookup: CDR1 KGHSH, CDR2 LQKENI. V was shortened by 3 bases and J by 0 bases, with 12 bases between the two germline ends. The CDR3 is CASSPIRTYSGNTIYF. In DNA form, the CDR3 reads TGTGCCAGCTCACCGATCCGGACTTACTCTGGAAACACCATATATTTT. The full variable domain, rest sourced from reference TRBV18 and TRBJ1-3, is NAGVMQNPRHLVRRRGQEARLRCSPMKGHSHVYWYRQLPEEGLKFMVYLQKENIIDESGMPKERFSAEFPKEGPSILRIQQVVRGDSAAYFCASSPIRTYSGNTIYFGEGSWLTVV.

The sample holds a few counts of this clone. The genes are TRBV4-3 and TRBJ1-1; weak D call: TRBD1 (6 bases). There are 14 residues in the CDR3. CDR1 and CDR2 from the germline V gene are LGHNA and YSLEER. Deletions cut 4 bases from V and 4 bases from J, with 13 bases between. CDR3 region: CASSRVKDSTEAFF. The CDR3 DNA sequence: TGCGCCAGCAGCCGGGTAAAGGACAGCACTGAAGCTTTCTTT.

This chain links TRBV6-5 with TRBJ1-4; 10 bases line up with TRBD1. This CDR3 is 15 amino acids long. The V gene end was trimmed by 2 bases and the J gene end by 8 bases; junction bases not matched to a gene: 5. Germline CDR1 reads MNHEY; CDR2 reads SVGAGI. The chain's CDR3 is CASSYRRQGAEKLFF. CDR3 coding DNA: TGTGCCAGCAGTTACAGGCGACAGGGGGCAGAAAAACTGTTTTTT.

The V gene is TRBV4-2, the J gene TRBJ2-3; 10 bases align to TRBD2. CDR1 LGHNA and CDR2 YNFKEQ come from the germline V gene. Trimming at V came to 0 bases and at J to 4 bases, leaving 16 bases not matched to a gene. The CDR3 loop spans 20 amino acids. CDR3 sequence (DNA): TGTGCCAGCAGCCAAGATCGTAGTGGGGCCCGGCTAGCGGGAGCAGATACGCAGTATTTT. It specifies CASSQDRSGARLAGADTQYF.

The chain couples TRBV5-1 to TRBJ1-1, with unresolved D. The CDR3 runs to 19 residues. Trimming stripped 5 bases from V and 2 bases from J, with 28 bases between. CDR1 SGHRS and CDR2 YFSETQ come from the germline V gene. CDR3 sequence: CASSSARGYGPLLNTEAFF. CDR3 in DNA: TGCGCCAGCAGTTCGGCCCGGGGTTATGGCCCGTTACTTAACACTGAAGCTTTCTTT.

The gene calls are TRBV6-1 and TRBJ2-5; 13 bases map to TRBD2. Looked up from germline, CDR1 is MNHNS and CDR2 is SASEGT. The CDR3 sequence is 16 residues long. Trimming took 2 bases from V and 4 from J; bases not matched to a gene: 4. This chain's CDR3 is CASSETSGRALETQYF. CDR3 in DNA: TGTGCCAGCAGTGAAACTAGCGGGAGGGCCCTAGAGACCCAGTACTTC.

The chain recombines TRBV30 with TRBJ1-3; no reliable D call. The V end was cut by 0 bases, the J end by 7 bases, with 4 bases between. Germline values: CDR1 GTSNPN, CDR2 SVGIG (reference sequence). The CDR3 length is 11 residues. This CDR3 is CAWSVANTIYF. The CDR3 nucleotides are TGTGCCTGGAGTGTAGCCAACACCATATATTTT.

V is TRBV2 and J is TRBJ2-4; the D gene is possibly TRBD2 (6 bases). Trimming removed 7 bases at V and 0 bases at J, with 10 bases between. The germline gives CDR1 SNHLY, CDR2 FYNNEI. This CDR3 comprises 14 residues. CDR3 nucleotides: TGTGCCAGCATTAGCGGACTAGCCAAAAACATTCAGTACTTC. It is translated as CASISGLAKNIQYF.

The chain joins TRBV29-1 to TRBJ2-3; D is possibly TRBD1 (6 bases). The V end was cut by 5 bases, the J end by 1 base, with 10 bases between. This CDR3 region has 13 residues. Per the germline V gene, CDR1 is SQVTM and CDR2 is ANQGSEA. Here the CDR3 reads CSVRGSGTDTQYF. Written as DNA, the CDR3 is TGCAGCGTTAGGGGGTCGGGCACAGATACGCAGTATTTT.

This chain uses TRBV7-2 with TRBJ1-4; tentative D call: TRBD1 (6 bases). The CDR3 is made up of 16 amino acids. The V end lost 8 bases, the J end lost 4 bases, and 20 bases lay between the germline ends. The germline V gene has CDR1 SGHTA and CDR2 FQGNSA. The CDR3 DNA reads TGTGCCAGCGGGGGAGACACAGGGACCTTTAATGAAAAACTGTTTTTT. Protein: CASGGDTGTFNEKLFF.

The chain carries TRBV5-4 and TRBJ2-5; 13 bases are a match to TRBD2. Germline lookup yields CDR1 SGHNT and CDR2 YYREEE (reference sequence). CDR3 length: 17 amino acids. Unmatched junction bases numbered 14, after V lost 7 bases and J lost 5 bases. The CDR3, as DNA: TGTGCCAGCCGGGGACTAGCGGGAAATAAAGGGGGGGAGACCCAGTACTTC. It codes for CASRGLAGNKGGETQYF.

CDR3 sequence: CASSRDFYGYTF. The CDR3 DNA follows: TGTGCCAGCAGTCGGGATTTCTATGGCTACACCTTC. This chain joins TRBV7-2 and TRBJ1-2, with no clear D. The V and J ends lost 6 bases and 4 bases respectively, with 9 bases between them. This CDR3 spans 12 amino acids. Germline V gene lookup returns CDR1 SGHTA and CDR2 FQGNSA.

CDR3 DNA sequence: TGTGCCAGCAGCCGTACGGGAGTCGGGACAGATACGCAGTATTTT. This sequence encodes CASSRTGVGTDTQYF. The V and J genes are TRBV7-2 and TRBJ2-3; perhaps TRBD2 as D (6 bases). The CDR3 is 15 residues long. V was pared by 5 bases and J by 3 bases, with 15 bases between. Germline V CDR1 and CDR2: SGHTA, FQGNSA.

The chain couples TRBV7-9 to TRBJ2-7; 11 nucleotides match TRBD2. The CDR3 totals 16 residues. Trimming removed 0 bases from V and 5 bases from J; junction bases left unmatched: 6. Germline V gene data show CDR1 as SEHNR and CDR2 as FQNEAQ (reference sequence). This CDR3 is CASSLAPLAGVDEQYF. In DNA form, the CDR3 reads TGTGCCAGCAGCTTAGCGCCACTAGCGGGAGTTGACGAGCAGTACTTC.

The genes are TRBV4-1 and TRBJ2-7; the D is unclear. Germline CDR1 reads MGHRA; CDR2 reads YSYEKL. V was pared by 3 bases and J by 3 bases, with 9 bases between. The CDR3 loop spans 13 amino acids. CDR3 in amino acids: CASSQVQNYEQYF. The CDR3 DNA reads as TGCGCCAGCAGCCAGGTCCAGAACTACGAGCAGTACTTC.

The chain is built from TRBV6-5 and TRBJ1-5; tentative D call: TRBD1 (6 bases). CDR3 length equals 15 residues. Trimming shortened V by 5 bases and J by 0 bases, and 11 bases separated the two germline ends. From germline, CDR1 is MNHEY and CDR2 SVGAGI. This chain's CDR3 is CASSRTVYSNQPQHF. DNA for the CDR3: TGTGCCAGCAGTCGGACAGTTTATAGCAATCAGCCCCAGCATTTT.

CDR3 in amino acids: CATRQREGLGTDTQYF. CDR3 DNA sequence: TGTGCCACTAGACAGCGGGAGGGTCTTGGCACAGATACGCAGTATTTT. The chain carries TRBV11-2 and TRBJ2-3, with 10 bases identical to TRBD2. The CDR3 is 16 residues long. V gave up 10 bases and J gave up 1 base; unmatched junction bases: 11. The germline V gene has CDR1 SGHAT and CDR2 FQNNGV. Complete variable domain (other parts from reference TRBV11-2 and TRBJ2-3): EAGVAQSPRYKIIEKRQSVAFWCNPISGHATLYWYQQILGQGPKLLIQFQNNGVVDDSQLPKDRFSAERLKGVDSTLKIQPAKLEDSAVYLCATRQREGLGTDTQYFGPGTRLTVL.

The rearrangement links TRBV7-2 to TRBJ1-4, with 8 bases that match TRBD1. Losses at the gene ends were 2 bases for V and 5 bases for J; bases not matched to a gene: 4. CDR1 and CDR2 from the germline V gene are SGHTA and FQGNSA. This CDR3 is built from 15 residues. CDR3 in DNA: TGTGCCAGCAGCTTATCCGGGACAGGAAATGAAAAACTGTTTTTT. As protein: CASSLSGTGNEKLFF.

The rearrangement uses TRBV9 and TRBJ2-5; D might be TRBD2 (6 bases). In germline, CDR1 is SGDLS, CDR2 YYNGEE. The CDR3 is made up of 15 amino acids. Trimming removed 0 bases from V and 5 bases from J, with 14 bases in between. CDR3 residues: CASSVVASDYETQYF. The CDR3 DNA sequence: TGTGCCAGCAGCGTAGTAGCTAGCGACTACGAGACCCAGTACTTC.